This record looks at one TCR beta chain sequence and its context. Mismatch with germline at one junction end may stem from a read error. This record belongs to a study of blood T cell repertoires in COVID-19. Study overall: From T cells, B-cell-depleted T cells, or PBMCs came the material, which was cDNA or gDNA.

In Seattle, patients joined the study during active infection and were tracked longitudinally. Per germline, CDR1 LNHNV and CDR2 YYDKDF (reference sequence). This CDR3 contains 11 residues. Using immunoSEQ multiplex PCR, the repertoire was profiled, and TCRdb retains in-frame clones only, with some absent. The data hold nearly 350,000 clones, with 88% observed a single time. This chain joins TRBV15 and TRBJ1-6; tentatively, D is TRBD1 (6 bases). The source of this sequence is a woman aged 70-85 years with COVID-19, enrolled during active disease. The source material was peripheral blood. The CDR3 bases are TGTGCCACCAGCAGAGACCGACAGGTATACTTT. It yields the protein CATSRDRQVYF.